These 16 T cell receptor beta chains were sequenced from one sample in a study of CD8+CD57+ T cells in acquired aplastic anemia. The TCR beta profiling, which covered VDJ combination and CDR3 sequence, was carried out using genomic DNA as the template. TCRdb redid the calling of the reads with MiXCR, one entry per CDR3 protein. The repertoire consists of 150,000 or so distinct CDR3 sequences, with approximately 51% occurring once and the leading ten covering about 2.9%. The authors sequenced patients whose flow cytometry had shown CD8+CD57+ cell expansion. Specimen: sorted CD4+, CD8+, or CD8+CD57+ T cells (not recorded which) from PBMCs. These receptors were collected from a human donor with aplastic anemia.

This clonotype was counted once. This sequence may be a read error, since a much larger clone differs from it by one base. The chain is built from TRBV13 and TRBJ2-3; 10 nucleotides agree with TRBD2. This CDR3 region has 16 residues. From germline, CDR1 is PRHDT and CDR2 FYEKMQ (reference sequence). CDR3: CASSSKRGGSTGTQYF. DNA of the CDR3: TGTGCCAGCAGCTCCAAGCGGGGGGGCAGCACAGGTACGCAGTATTTT.

The V call is TRBV20-1, the J call TRBJ2-5, with 7 nucleotides matching TRBD1. Trimming removed 6 bases from V and 7 bases from J; junction bases left unmatched: 5. CDR1 and CDR2 from the germline V gene are DFQATT and SNEGSKA (reference sequence). CDR3 length equals 11 residues. CDR3 sequence reads: CSATGSATQYF. Here the CDR3 DNA reads TGCAGTGCGACAGGGTCGGCGACCCAGTACTTC.

The rearrangement links TRBV9 to TRBJ2-1, with D possibly TRBD2 on 5 matching bases. With 1 base removed from V and 2 bases from J, the gap between germline ends came to 10 bases. Looked up from germline, CDR1 is SGDLS and CDR2 is YYNGEE. The CDR3 consists of 15 residues. The CDR3 loop reads CASSVIGEPYNEQFF. CDR3 DNA sequence: TGTGCCAGCAGCGTAATCGGGGAACCCTACAATGAGCAGTTCTTC.

This clonotype came up many times. The chain joins TRBV12-3 or TRBV12-4 to TRBJ1-1; 9 bases are a match to TRBD1. The CDR3 is made up of 15 amino acids. The trim removed 5 bases at V and 5 bases at J, leaving 9 bases unmatched. CDR3 nucleotides: TGTGCCAGCAGTACGAGGACAGGGGTGATGACTGAAGCTTTCTTT. Residues: CASSTRTGVMTEAFF.

The chain links TRBV7-2 to TRBJ1-1; no firm D call. This CDR3 is 12 amino acids long. Trimming cost V 0 bases and J 7 bases, with 6 bases left between them. CDR1 and CDR2 from the germline V gene are SGHTA and FQGNSA. The CDR3 region has the DNA TGTGCCAGCAGCTTAGCCGGGAATGAAGCTTTCTTT. The encoded protein is CASSLAGNEAFF.

V usage is TRBV9 and J usage is TRBJ2-5; D is unclear. The CDR3 is 13 amino acids. Germline V gene data show CDR1 as SGDLS and CDR2 as YYNGEE. V was trimmed by 3 bases and J by 0 bases, leaving 6 bases between them. This CDR3 reads CASSGTDQETQYF. As DNA, the CDR3 is TGTGCCAGCAGCGGGACGGACCAAGAGACCCAGTACTTC.

Concerning this clonotype itself: A much larger clonotype is one base distant, so this may be a read error. This chain links TRBV5-1 with TRBJ2-1, with 11 bases aligning to TRBD2. CDR1 is SGHRS, CDR2 YFSETQ, per germline. The CDR3 length is 15 residues. CDR3 residues: CASSQGTSGYNGQFF. The CDR3 DNA sequence: TGCGCCAGCAGCCAGGGGACTAGCGGTTACAATGGGCAGTTCTTC.

The V call is TRBV20-1, the J call TRBJ1-6; D gene uncertain. The CDR3 covers 16 residues. Germline V CDR1 and CDR2: DFQATT, SNEGSKA (reference sequence). Trimming removed 0 bases from V and 8 bases from J, with 17 bases in between. The CDR3 DNA reads TGCAGTGCTAGAGAAACGCAACAGTTCCGCTATTCACCCCTCCACTTT. It yields the protein CSARETQQFRYSPLHF.

This clonotype was recorded only once. CDR3 amino acids: CASSSQPGQGHGELFF. The CDR3 nucleotides read TGTGCCAGCAGCTCCCAACCGGGACAGGGACACGGGGAGCTGTTTTTT. This chain joins TRBV5-6 and TRBJ2-2, with 9 nucleotides matching TRBD1. The V gene end was trimmed by 3 bases and the J gene end by 7 bases; junction bases not matched to a gene: 10. CDR1 is SGHDT and CDR2 is YYEEEE in the germline V gene. The CDR3 has 16 amino acids.

The CDR3: CASSQPSSYEQYF. The CDR3 region has the DNA TGTGCCAGCAGCCAACCTAGCTCCTACGAGCAGTACTTC. The chain has TRBV2 and TRBJ2-7; the D is unclear. Trimming removed 6 bases from V and 0 bases from J, with 9 bases in between. From germline, CDR1 is SNHLY and CDR2 FYNNEI. This CDR3 has 13 amino acids.

The rearrangement links TRBV15 to TRBJ2-7; D perhaps matches TRBD1 (6 bases). There are 14 residues in the CDR3. Between the trimmed V and J ends, which lost 2 bases and 3 bases, there was a span of 11 bases. Germline-derived CDR1 and CDR2 are LNHNV and YYDKDF (reference sequence). CDR3 sequence (DNA): TGTGCCACCAGCAGACCCGGGACACGCTACGAGCAGTACGTC. The encoded protein is CATSRPGTRYEQYV.

At least ten counts were recorded for this clonotype. This chain connects TRBV20-1 to TRBJ2-5; the D is unclear. The V end was cut by 6 bases, the J end by 4 bases, with 21 bases between. Germline V gene data show CDR1 as DFQATT and CDR2 as SNEGSKA (reference sequence). The CDR3 runs 15 residues. The CDR3 coding sequence is TGCAGTGCGAGAAGTCAAATCGTCGGGTTAGAGACCCAGTACTTC. This encodes CSARSQIVGLETQYF.

This clonotype was observed many times. This chain joins TRBV10-3 and TRBJ1-3; 10 bases line up with TRBD1. This CDR3 is 17 amino acids long. CDR1 and CDR2 (germline): ENHRY, SYGVKD. J gave up 2 bases and V 5 bases, and 9 bases lay outside the gene matches. This CDR3 reads CAISRSGGTGAGNTIYF. The CDR3 DNA sequence: TGTGCCATCAGTCGTTCTGGGGGGACAGGGGCTGGAAACACCATATATTTT.

This clonotype came up a few times. Since a much larger clone is just one base distant, this may be a read error. The chain recombines TRBV7-3 with TRBJ2-5, with 7 bases matching TRBD2. CDR1 SGHTA and CDR2 FQGTGA come from the germline V gene. The CDR3 runs to 14 residues. CDR3 residues: CAGSPSGGGETQYF. The DNA of the CDR3 is TGTGCCGGCAGCCCGTCGGGGGGAGGAGAGACCCAGTACTTC.

This rearrangement joins TRBV12-3 or TRBV12-4 to TRBJ2-5; D may correspond to TRBD1 or TRBD2 (5 bases each). The V gene lost 6 bases and the J gene lost 5 bases, with 16 bases spanning the gap. The CDR3 covers 14 residues. In DNA, the CDR3 is TGTGCCAGCAGACGACTGTCGGGGCGCGAGACCCAGTACTTC. Translated, it gives CASRRLSGRETQYF.

This clonotype was counted at least ten times. V is TRBV6-5 and J is TRBJ2-7, with D perhaps TRBD2 (6 bases). The CDR3 covers 12 residues. The germline V gene encodes CDR1 MNHEY and CDR2 SVGAGI. V was shortened by 7 bases and J by 7 bases, with 14 bases between the two germline ends. The CDR3 spells CASNTAGGEQYF. The CDR3 bases are TGTGCCAGCAACACGGCCGGGGGAGAGCAGTACTTC.